One and the same sample provided the 25 T cell receptor beta chains below, sequenced in a study of T cells of healthy individuals. From the 5' RACE reads, TCRdb called clonotypes with MiXCR, one entry per CDR3 protein. The sample shows 55,000 to 65,000 distinct CDR3 sequences, roughly 16% of them seen only once. These receptors were collected from a human donor in good health.

The chain combines TRBV29-1 with TRBJ2-3; D not resolved. The length of the CDR3 is 13 residues. Between the trimmed V and J ends, which lost 7 bases and 2 bases, there was a span of 13 bases. The germline V gene encodes CDR1 SQVTM and CDR2 ANQGSEA. CDR3 region: CSGQVSFTDTQYF. Here the CDR3 DNA reads TGCAGCGGGCAGGTGTCCTTCACAGATACGCAGTATTTT.

This clonotype was counted ten times or more. The V and J genes are TRBV7-2 and TRBJ2-7; 11 positions agree with TRBD2. The germline V gene has CDR1 SGHTA and CDR2 FQGNSA. The CDR3 consists of 16 residues. The junction had 7 bases not matched to a gene; V was cut back by 5 bases and J by 1 base. The CDR3 DNA sequence: TGTGCCAGCAGCCCCCCAGGGACTAGCGGTTCCTACGAGCAGTACTTC. Its translation is CASSPPGTSGSYEQYF.

Many counts were recorded for this clonotype. The V gene is TRBV3-1, the J gene TRBJ1-6; 8 nucleotides match TRBD1. This CDR3 is built from 15 residues. CDR1 and CDR2 (germline): LGHDT, YNNKEL (reference sequence). J lost 8 bases, V lost 6 bases, and 9 bases had no gene match. DNA of the CDR3: TGTGCCAGCAGTCTACTCGACAGGGGAGATTCACCCCTCCACTTT. This translates into CASSLLDRGDSPLHF.

The table lists this clonotype with many counts. CDR3 residues: CASSVRPQQKAFF. The CDR3 DNA reads TGTGCCAGCAGCGTCCGTCCCCAGCAAAAAGCTTTCTTT. The chain links TRBV7-2 to TRBJ1-1; D is uncertain. Germline V gene sequence: CDR1 SGHTA, CDR2 FQGNSA. The CDR3 loop spans 13 amino acids. The V end lost 5 bases, the J end lost 9 bases, and 16 bases lay between the germline ends.

This clonotype was found many times. The gene calls are TRBV7-9 and TRBJ2-2; D might be TRBD2 (5 bases). Trimming removed 3 bases at V and 0 bases at J, with 11 bases between. The CDR3 loop spans 16 amino acids. Germline CDR1 SEHNR, CDR2 FQNEAQ (reference sequence). The CDR3 reads CASSFSVSANTGELFF. CDR3 nucleotide sequence: TGTGCCAGCAGCTTTTCTGTTAGCGCGAACACCGGGGAGCTGTTTTTT.

The table lists this clonotype with a few counts. The J gene is TRBJ2-7, the V gene TRBV5-6, with 7 bases identical to TRBD1. CDR1 and CDR2 (germline): SGHDT, YYEEEE. The CDR3 loop spans 14 amino acids. With 1 base clipped from V and 5 bases from J, the junction kept 6 bases outside the gene matches. CDR3: CASSLLGGLNEQYF. The CDR3 DNA sequence: TGTGCCAGCAGCTTGCTAGGGGGCCTGAACGAGCAGTACTTC.

This chain links TRBV20-1 with TRBJ1-1, with 10 nucleotides matching TRBD1. CDR3 length: 15 amino acids. The germline CDR1 and CDR2 sequences are DFQATT and SNEGSKA (reference sequence). With V trimmed by 6 bases and J by 3 bases, 10 bases remained unmatched. The CDR3 loop is CSANWDRGFHTEAFF. CDR3 nucleotide sequence: TGCAGTGCAAATTGGGACAGGGGATTCCACACTGAAGCTTTCTTT.

This clonotype was seen ten or more times. This chain connects TRBV5-1 to TRBJ1-2; TRBD1 is a possible D gene (5 bases). Trimming removed 0 bases at V and 5 bases at J, with 11 bases between. Germline CDR1 SGHRS, CDR2 YFSETQ. The CDR3 contains 14 residues. The CDR3 region is CASSLEGLKYGYTF. In nucleotides, the CDR3 is TGCGCCAGCAGCTTGGAGGGACTGAAGTATGGCTACACCTTC.

In its sample, this clonotype was seen many times. The chain has TRBV12-3 or TRBV12-4 and TRBJ2-5; D is perhaps TRBD2 (5 bases). Deletions cut 6 bases from V and 2 bases from J, with 13 bases between. The CDR3 spans 14 residues. CDR3 loop: CASSHLDSQETQYF. The DNA for the CDR3 is TGTGCCAGCAGCCACCTGGACTCGCAAGAGACCCAGTACTTC.

The table lists this clonotype with a count of one. This may arise from a read error, as a much more abundant clone is one base away. The chain employs TRBV7-9 and TRBJ2-7; weak D call: TRBD2 (5 bases). The CDR3 has 15 amino acids. Between the trimmed V and J ends, which lost 5 bases and 7 bases, there was a span of 21 bases. Germline V gene data show CDR1 as SEHNR and CDR2 as FQNEAQ (reference sequence). The CDR3 coding sequence is TGTGCCAGCAGCCCCTACGGAGGACCTTCGAAGGAGCAGTACTTC. Residues: CASSPYGGPSKEQYF. Variable domain in full (rest from reference TRBV7-9 and TRBJ2-7): DTGVSQNPRHKITKRGQNVTFRCDPISEHNRLYWYRQTLGQGPEFLTYFQNEAQLEKSRLLSDRFSAERPKGSFSTLEIQRTEQGDSAMYLCASSPYGGPSKEQYFGPGTRLTVT.

There are a few counts of this clonotype. The rearrangement joins TRBV3-1 to TRBJ2-1; possible D gene TRBD1, 6 bases. Deletions cut 4 bases from V and 6 bases from J, with 10 bases between. Germline CDR1 is LGHDT and CDR2 is YNNKEL (reference sequence). The CDR3 is made up of 13 amino acids. The chain's CDR3 is CASSPRQVNEQFF. The DNA for the CDR3 is TGTGCCAGCAGCCCAAGACAGGTCAATGAGCAGTTCTTC.

The V gene is TRBV25-1, the J gene TRBJ2-3; 7 nucleotides align to TRBD2. Germline CDR1 and CDR2: MGHDK and SYGVNS. This CDR3 contains 15 residues. V lost 7 bases and J lost 4; bases outside the gene matches: 11. The CDR3: CASTSRGGDADTQYF. The DNA for the CDR3 is TGTGCCAGCACATCTCGCGGGGGTGACGCAGATACGCAGTATTTT.

This clonotype was detected a few times. The chain combines TRBV10-3 with TRBJ2-7; 9 bases fit TRBD1. The CDR3 covers 15 residues. CDR1 ENHRY and CDR2 SYGVKD come from the germline V gene. V lost 3 bases, J lost 7 bases, and 10 bases stayed unmatched. CDR3 loop: CAISDSGTGYQEQYF. The CDR3 DNA reads TGTGCCATCAGTGACTCCGGGACAGGGTATCAGGAGCAGTACTTC.

J is TRBJ2-4 and V is TRBV12-3 or TRBV12-4; D is perhaps TRBD2 (6 bases). V was pared by 3 bases and J by 12 bases, with 12 bases between. CDR3 length equals 12 residues. The CDR3 region has the DNA TGTGCCAGCAGTTTCCCCAGGGAGGATCAGTACTTC. Translating gives CASSFPREDQYF.

The table lists this clonotype with a few counts. As DNA, the CDR3 is TGTGCCAGCAGCTTAAACGTAAGAGAGACCCAGTACTTC. Translating gives CASSLNVRETQYF. The V call is TRBV7-9, the J call TRBJ2-5; D unclear. Germline CDR1 reads SEHNR; CDR2 reads FQNEAQ (reference sequence). The V and J ends lost 2 bases and 4 bases respectively, with 8 bases between them. The CDR3 sequence is 13 residues long.

The table lists this clonotype with a few counts. The chain carries TRBV20-1 and TRBJ2-2; TRBD2 aligns across 12 bases. The CDR3 has 15 amino acids. Germline V lookup: CDR1 DFQATT, CDR2 SNEGSKA (reference sequence). V was clipped by 4 bases and J by 4 bases; unmatched bases: 4. CDR3 sequence (DNA): TGCAGTGCTATCCCTAGCGGGAGGGGCACCGGGGAGCTGTTTTTT. Translation: CSAIPSGRGTGELFF.

CDR3 region: CASSENSGANVLTF. CDR3 coding DNA: TGTGCCAGCAGCGAGAACTCTGGGGCCAACGTCCTGACTTTC. The V gene is TRBV11-3, the J gene TRBJ2-6; D not resolved. Between the trimmed V and J ends, which lost 5 bases and 0 bases, there was a span of 5 bases. CDR1 is SGHNT and CDR2 is YENEEA in the germline V gene. This CDR3 region has 14 residues.

This rearrangement joins TRBV7-8 to TRBJ2-7; no clear D gene. CDR3 size: 12 residues. V lost 1 base and J lost 2, with 3 bases in between. CDR1 and CDR2 from the germline V gene are SGHVS and FQNEAQ. CDR3 in DNA: TGTGCCAGCAGCTTAGGGACCTACGAGCAGTACTTC. Its translation is CASSLGTYEQYF.

This clonotype ranks as medium-sized (0.01 to 0.1%). J is TRBJ2-7 and V is TRBV10-3; D is ambiguous. V was clipped by 0 bases and J by 2 bases, with 2 bases between them. The CDR3 has 12 residues. The germline CDR1 and CDR2 sequences are ENHRY and SYGVKD. The CDR3, as DNA: TGTGCCATCAGTGAGTCGCCCTACGAGCAGTACTTC. It translates to CAISESPYEQYF.

CDR3 nucleotides: TGTGCCAGCAGTTCAGAGACAGGGTATCAGCCCCAGCATTTT. Translated, it gives CASSSETGYQPQHF. The rearrangement links TRBV12-3 or TRBV12-4 to TRBJ1-5; 7 bases map to TRBD1. Trimming at V came to 4 bases and at J to 5 bases, leaving 5 bases not matched to a gene. This CDR3 is built from 14 residues.

This chain connects TRBV3-1 to TRBJ2-2, with D perhaps given as TRBD1 or TRBD2 (5 bases each). Trimming cost V 4 bases and J 1 base, with 10 bases left between them. The CDR3 consists of 15 residues. CDR1 and CDR2 from the germline V gene are LGHDT and YNNKEL (reference sequence). The CDR3 loop reads CASSPGTRNTGELFF. CDR3 coding DNA: TGTGCCAGCAGCCCGGGGACCAGGAACACCGGGGAGCTGTTTTTT.

There are many counts of this clonotype. The CDR3 reads CSVLSGFSTDTQYF. In DNA, the CDR3 is TGCAGCGTCTTATCGGGGTTTAGCACAGATACGCAGTATTTT. The chain combines TRBV29-1 with TRBJ2-3; perhaps TRBD2 as D (5 bases). V shed 6 bases and J shed 0 bases, with 13 bases lying between them. CDR3 length: 14 residues. From germline, CDR1 is SQVTM and CDR2 ANQGSEA.

The rearrangement links TRBV20-1 to TRBJ2-7; possibly TRBD2 for D (6 bases). CDR1 and CDR2 from the germline V gene are DFQATT and SNEGSKA (reference sequence). The V end lost 2 bases, the J end lost 6 bases, and 20 bases lay between the germline ends. This CDR3 comprises 15 residues. CDR3 nucleotide sequence: TGCAGTGCTAGATTGAACGTCGGGGGTTCAGGCGAGCAGTACTTC. Amino acids: CSARLNVGGSGEQYF.

This clonotype came up a few times. The J gene is TRBJ1-1, the V gene TRBV27; possible D gene TRBD1, 6 bases. Germline V lookup: CDR1 MNHEY, CDR2 SMNVEV (reference sequence). V was trimmed by 8 bases and J by 6 bases, leaving 13 bases between them. The CDR3 runs to 12 residues. CDR3 nucleotide sequence: TGTGCCAGCGGGTGGGGGGGCCCTGAAGCTTTCTTT. Protein sequence: CASGWGGPEAFF.

This clonotype occurred a few times. The chain is built from TRBV5-1 and TRBJ1-1, with D uncertain. The V gene's germline CDR1 is SGHRS and CDR2 YFSETQ. The CDR3 sequence is 13 residues long. V gave up 3 bases and J gave up 5 bases, with 11 bases separating them. The CDR3 region is CASSYGPGTEAFF. The CDR3 DNA follows: TGCGCCAGCAGCTATGGACCCGGGACTGAAGCTTTCTTT. The whole variable domain, filled in from reference TRBV5-1 and TRBJ1-1, reads KAGVTQTPRYLIKTRGQQVTLSCSPISGHRSVSWYQQTPGQGLQFLFEYFSETQRNKGNFPGRFSGRQFSNSRSEMNVSTLELGDSALYLCASSYGPGTEAFFGQGTRLTVV.